This T cell receptor (beta chain) came from a study of T cells in Graves' hyperthyroidism and ophthalmopathy. With V trimmed by 0 bases and J by 6 bases, 7 bases remained unmatched. The CDR3 extends over 15 amino acids. CDR1 is ENHRY, CDR2 SYGVKD, per germline. Researchers took RNA transcripts and amplified the TCR beta CDR3 regions from them. The study used the HTBI primer set for a first-round RT-PCR of the TCR CDR3. A single record per CDR3 protein comes from TCRdb applying MiXCR to the multiplex PCR reads. The data show about 300,000 distinct CDR3 sequences, with more than 10% seen just once and 6% to 8% held by the top ten.

The chain links TRBV10-3 to TRBJ2-7, with 8 bases identical to TRBD1. The sample was blood. This sequence was found in a woman in her 30s with Graves' hyperthyroidism that later progressed to Graves' ophthalmopathy. CDR3 region: CAISESRTGTGEQYF. The CDR3 DNA is TGTGCCATCAGTGAGTCGCGGACAGGGACAGGCGAGCAGTACTTC.